This TCR beta chain was documented in a study of identical twins (dated by TCRdb to the mid-2010s). Regarding the complete study: To test whether fetal clonotypes persist, the study used deep sequencing on TCR alpha and beta repertoires from monozygotic twins, unrelated adults of various ages, and cord blood. To rule out contamination, replicate twin experiments were performed at different times with different library preparation protocols. Study-level results and caveats: The excess sharing between twins in beta out-of-frame sequences was weaker because fewer shared sequences reduced the signal-to-noise ratio. Abundant cord blood beta clonotypes carried fewer insertions; young adult naive repertoires showed a weaker similar trend, while memory repertoires showed none. Conclusions relied on cross-sectional statistical analysis, since the same donors could not be followed over many years. Invariant T cells such as MAIT and iNKT could partly confound zero-insertion analyses, although diverse VJ usage argued against such confounding for most clonotypes. In monozygotic twins, recombination models systematically underestimated out-of-frame TCR alpha sharing, but the models matched the sharing seen between unrelated individuals. Compared with coincidental sharing between unrelated individuals, out-of-frame TCR alpha sequences shared between twins showed an excess of sequences with low generation probability.

As regards this clonotype: Its antigen is not yet known. Base qualities are not recorded, but no much larger clone differs from it by a single base.

V is pruned by 1 base and J by 7 bases, leaving 7 bases of the junction without a gene match. The CDR3 measures 15 amino acids from cysteine to phenylalanine. Left in the record is the CDR3 DNA by itself, 45 bases read in frame from the first base. The germline V gene (reference sequence) gives CDR1 as DFQATT and CDR2 as SNEGSKA. Library preparation used 5' RACE. Sequencing relied on an Illumina HiSeq 2000. A universal primer binding site was introduced by template switching, and a unique molecular identifier was present in the final cDNA, enabling accurate counting of TCR cDNA molecules. First-strand cDNA for TCR alpha and beta chains was synthesized from specific primers in the conserved constant-segment region. To control for contamination, every cDNA library was double barcoded, receiving both a SMART-Mk sample barcode and Illumina barcodes. Two successive PCR steps introduced TruSeq adapter sequences along with Illumina sample barcodes. TCR alpha and beta cDNA libraries were sequenced on the Illumina HiSeq platform with custom primers. In the authors' own workflow: Raw reads were processed with MiGEC to extract unique molecular identifiers, and MiXCR was used to determine CDR3 positions. Recombination models were inferred per individual with the repgenHMM and IGoR tools using an EM algorithm. Shared clonotype analysis was performed with the tcR package in R, normalizing sharing by the product of cloneset sizes. Out-of-frame nonproductive sequences were analyzed to study raw recombination free of thymic and clonal selection effects. TCRdb redid the processing of the public reads, applying fastp at Q25 and MiXCR, and retained in-frame beta chains. Each record represents a unique CDR3 protein, reported with the most common genes and DNA among its rows. The V and J calls, along with clone size, are taken from TCRdb and not from the paper's own processing. This sample is represented by 1,800,000 or so distinct CDR3 sequences; 25% to 35% of them were singletons. The top ten clonotypes cover more than 0.25% of the sample.

Every donor was a healthy Caucasian. The receptor comes from a newborn girl in good health. The source material was cord blood. The receptor chain draws on TRBV20-1 and TRBJ1-6; 7 junctional bases match TRBD1. CDR3 region: CSARGAQGTNSPLHF. At the DNA level, the sequence is TGCAGTGCTAGAGGGGCACAGGGGACGAATTCACCCCTCCACTTT.